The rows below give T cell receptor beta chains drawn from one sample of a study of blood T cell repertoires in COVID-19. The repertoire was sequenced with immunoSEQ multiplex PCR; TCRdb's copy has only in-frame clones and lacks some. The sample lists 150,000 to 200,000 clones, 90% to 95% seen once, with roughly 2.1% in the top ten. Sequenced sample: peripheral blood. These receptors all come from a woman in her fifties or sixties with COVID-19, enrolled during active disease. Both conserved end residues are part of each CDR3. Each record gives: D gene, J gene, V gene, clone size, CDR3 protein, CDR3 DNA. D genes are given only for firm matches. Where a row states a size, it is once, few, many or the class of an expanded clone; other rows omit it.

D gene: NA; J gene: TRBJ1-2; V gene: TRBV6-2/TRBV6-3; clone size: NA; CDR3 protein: CASSRGTAGGYTF; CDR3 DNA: TGTGCCAGCAGCCGCGGGACGGCGGGGGGCTACACCTTC
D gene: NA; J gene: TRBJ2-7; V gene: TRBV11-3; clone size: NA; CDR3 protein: CASSLDRDSGVHEQYF; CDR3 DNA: TGTGCCAGCAGCTTAGACCGGGACTCTGGGGTCCACGAGCAGTACTTC
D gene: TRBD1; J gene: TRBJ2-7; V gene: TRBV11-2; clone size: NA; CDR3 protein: CASSTAQGASYEQYF; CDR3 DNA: TGTGCCAGCAGCACAGCGCAGGGGGCCTCCTACGAGCAGTACTTC
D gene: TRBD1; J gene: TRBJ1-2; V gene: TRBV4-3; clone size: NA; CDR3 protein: CASSPGQGAGGYTF; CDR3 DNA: TGCGCCAGCAGCCCCGGACAGGGGGCTGGTGGCTACACCTTC
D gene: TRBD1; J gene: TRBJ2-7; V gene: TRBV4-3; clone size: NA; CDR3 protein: CASSWFAGTGESYEQYF; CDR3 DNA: TGCGCCAGCAGCTGGTTTGCTGGGACAGGGGAGTCCTACGAGCAGTACTTC
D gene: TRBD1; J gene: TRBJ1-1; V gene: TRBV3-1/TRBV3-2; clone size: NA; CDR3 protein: CASSHGQGNTEAFF; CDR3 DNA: TGTGCCAGCAGCCATGGACAGGGGAACACTGAAGCTTTCTTT
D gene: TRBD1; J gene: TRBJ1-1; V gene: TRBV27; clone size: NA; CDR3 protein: CASRPTGRNTEAFF; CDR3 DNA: TGTGCCAGCAGACCGACAGGGAGGAACACTGAAGCTTTCTTT
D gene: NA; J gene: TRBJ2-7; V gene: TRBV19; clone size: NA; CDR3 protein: CASSMVDSSYEQYF; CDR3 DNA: TGTGCCAGTAGTATGGTCGACAGCTCCTACGAGCAGTACTTC
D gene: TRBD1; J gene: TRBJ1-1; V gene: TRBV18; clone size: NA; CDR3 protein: CASSQLGQGFTEAFF; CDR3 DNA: TGTGCCAGCTCACAACTAGGACAGGGTTTTACTGAAGCTTTCTTT
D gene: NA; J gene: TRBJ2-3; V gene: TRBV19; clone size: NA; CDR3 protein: CASSTITIPPDTQYF; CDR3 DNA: TGTGCCAGTAGTACAATAACTATCCCCCCAGATACGCAGTATTTT
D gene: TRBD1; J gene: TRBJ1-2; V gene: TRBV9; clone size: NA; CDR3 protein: CASSAQGARDYTF; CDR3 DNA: TGTGCCAGCAGCGCCCAGGGGGCGCGGGACTACACCTTC
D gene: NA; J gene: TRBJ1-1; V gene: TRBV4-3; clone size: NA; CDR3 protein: CASSQAGTNTEAFF; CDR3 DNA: TGCGCCAGCAGCCAAGCGGGAACGAACACTGAAGCTTTCTTT
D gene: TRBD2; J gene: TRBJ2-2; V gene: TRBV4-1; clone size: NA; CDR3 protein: CASSQRLTSAYTGELFF; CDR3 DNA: TGCGCCAGCAGCCAAAGGCTAACTAGCGCCTACACCGGGGAGCTGTTTTTT
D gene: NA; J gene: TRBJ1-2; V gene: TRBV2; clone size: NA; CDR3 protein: CASSAGGQDYGYTF; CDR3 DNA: TGTGCCAGCAGTGCCGGGGGGCAGGACTATGGCTACACCTTC
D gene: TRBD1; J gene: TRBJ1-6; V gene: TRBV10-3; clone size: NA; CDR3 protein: CAIRRDRGENSPLHF; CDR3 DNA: TGTGCCATCAGAAGGGACAGGGGTGAGAATTCACCCCTCCACTTT
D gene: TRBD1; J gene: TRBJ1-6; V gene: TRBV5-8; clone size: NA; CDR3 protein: CASSHRQGFRSPLHF; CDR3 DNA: TGTGCCAGCAGCCATCGACAGGGGTTTAGGTCACCCCTCCACTTT
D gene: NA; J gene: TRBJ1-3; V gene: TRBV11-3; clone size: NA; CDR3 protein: CASSLGGSGNTIYF; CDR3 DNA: TGTGCCAGCAGCTTAGGAGGCTCTGGAAACACCATATATTTT
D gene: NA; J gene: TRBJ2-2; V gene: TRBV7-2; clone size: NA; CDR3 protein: CASSLTSPGELFF; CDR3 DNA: TGTGCCAGCAGTTTAACTTCTCCCGGGGAGCTGTTTTTT
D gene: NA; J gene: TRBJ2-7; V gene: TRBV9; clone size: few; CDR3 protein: CASSVGPRGSYEQYF; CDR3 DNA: TGTGCCAGCAGCGTAGGGCCCCGAGGGTCCTACGAGCAGTACTTC
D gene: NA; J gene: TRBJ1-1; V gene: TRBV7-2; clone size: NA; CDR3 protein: CASSHPRTEAGIEAFF; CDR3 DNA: TGTGCCAGCAGCCATCCCAGGACGGAGGCGGGAATTGAAGCTTTCTTT
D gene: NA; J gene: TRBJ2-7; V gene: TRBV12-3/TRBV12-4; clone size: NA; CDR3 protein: CASSFIDEQYF; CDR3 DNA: TGTGCCAGCAGTTTTATTGACGAGCAGTACTTC
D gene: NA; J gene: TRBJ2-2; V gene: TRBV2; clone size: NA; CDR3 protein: CASSPRPGVGVTGELFF; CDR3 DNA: TGTGCCAGCAGCCCTCGCCCGGGGGTCGGGGTCACCGGGGAGCTGTTTTTT
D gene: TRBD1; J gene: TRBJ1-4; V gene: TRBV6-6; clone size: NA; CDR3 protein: CASSLPPGQGNEKLFF; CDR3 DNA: TGTGCCAGCAGTCTTCCGCCGGGACAGGGAAATGAAAAACTGTTTTTT
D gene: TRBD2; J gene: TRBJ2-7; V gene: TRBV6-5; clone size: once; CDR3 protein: CASSLTSGTGYEQYF; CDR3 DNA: TGTGCCAGCAGTCTGACTAGCGGGACCGGCTACGAGCAGTACTTC
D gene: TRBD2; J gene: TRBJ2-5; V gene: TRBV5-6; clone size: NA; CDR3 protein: CASSLLASPWETQYF; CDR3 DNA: TGTGCCAGCAGCCTACTAGCGTCCCCTTGGGAGACCCAGTACTTC
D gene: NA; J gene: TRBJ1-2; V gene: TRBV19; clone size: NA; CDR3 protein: CASSIMSGDGYTF; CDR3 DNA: TGTGCCAGTAGTATAATGTCCGGGGATGGCTACACCTTC
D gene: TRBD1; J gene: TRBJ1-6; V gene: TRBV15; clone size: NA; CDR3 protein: CATSRDQIRGGTGRGPLHF; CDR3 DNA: TGTGCCACCAGCAGAGACCAGATTCGGGGAGGGACAGGGAGAGGACCCCTCCACTTT
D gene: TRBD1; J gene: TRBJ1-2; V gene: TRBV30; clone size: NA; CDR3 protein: CAWTRTGGSGYTF; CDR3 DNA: TGTGCCTGGACCCGGACAGGGGGAAGTGGCTACACCTTC
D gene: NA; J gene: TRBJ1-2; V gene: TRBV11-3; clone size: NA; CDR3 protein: CASSPTHAGTPTIFNYGYTF; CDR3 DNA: TGTGCCAGCAGCCCTACCCACGCCGGGACACCCACTATATTTAACTATGGCTACACCTTC
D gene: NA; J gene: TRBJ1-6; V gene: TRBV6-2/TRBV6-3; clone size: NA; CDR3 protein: CASSYSPGVGSPLHF; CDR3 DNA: TGTGCCAGCAGTTACTCGCCAGGGGTAGGTTCACCCCTCCACTTT
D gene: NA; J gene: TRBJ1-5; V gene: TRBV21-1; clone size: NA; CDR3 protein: CASSKGGYGVGNQPQHF; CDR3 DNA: TGTGCCAGCAGCAAAGGAGGGTACGGGGTCGGCAATCAGCCCCAGCATTTT
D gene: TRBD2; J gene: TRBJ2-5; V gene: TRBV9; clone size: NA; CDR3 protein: CASSLTSGGAETQYF; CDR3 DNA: TGTGCCAGCAGCCTAACTAGCGGGGGGGCGGAGACCCAGTACTTC
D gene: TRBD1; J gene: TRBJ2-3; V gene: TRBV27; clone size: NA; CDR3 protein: CASSLPDRFSSTDTQYF; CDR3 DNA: TGTGCCAGCAGTCTCCCGGACAGGTTCTCTAGCACAGATACGCAGTATTTT
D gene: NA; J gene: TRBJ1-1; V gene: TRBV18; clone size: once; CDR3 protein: CASSPPGSEAFF; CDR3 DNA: TGTGCCAGCTCACCCCCGGGATCAGAAGCTTTCTTT
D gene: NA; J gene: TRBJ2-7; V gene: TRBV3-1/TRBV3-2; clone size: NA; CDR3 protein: CASSQYSGSGYEQYF; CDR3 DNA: TGTGCCAGCAGCCAGTACTCAGGGTCAGGCTACGAGCAGTACTTC
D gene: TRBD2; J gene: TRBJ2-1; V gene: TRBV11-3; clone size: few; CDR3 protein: CASSLVSGGQSEQFF; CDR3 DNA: TGTGCCAGCAGCTTAGTTAGCGGGGGCCAGAGCGAGCAGTTCTTC
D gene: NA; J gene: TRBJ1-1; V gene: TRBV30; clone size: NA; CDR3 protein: CAWSVGQGQAFF; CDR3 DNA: TGTGCCTGGAGTGTGGGGCAGGGCCAAGCTTTCTTT
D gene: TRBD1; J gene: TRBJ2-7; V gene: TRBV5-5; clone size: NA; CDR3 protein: CASSLAYRGVYEQYF; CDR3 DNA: TGTGCCAGCAGCTTGGCATACAGGGGGGTCTACGAGCAGTACTTC
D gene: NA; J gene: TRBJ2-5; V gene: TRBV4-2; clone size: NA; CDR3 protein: CASSSQGGQETQYF; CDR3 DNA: TGTGCCAGCAGCTCCCAGGGCGGACAAGAGACCCAGTACTTC
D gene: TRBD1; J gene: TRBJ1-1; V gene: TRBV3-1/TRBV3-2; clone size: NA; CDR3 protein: CASSQRDRGSEAFF; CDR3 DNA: TGTGCCAGCAGCCAGCGGGACAGGGGTTCTGAAGCTTTCTTT
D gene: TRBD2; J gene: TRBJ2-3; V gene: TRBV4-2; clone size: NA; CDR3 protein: CASSPTAGGWSTDTQYF; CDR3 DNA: TGTGCCAGCAGCCCCACGGCGGGGGGATGGAGCACAGATACGCAGTATTTT
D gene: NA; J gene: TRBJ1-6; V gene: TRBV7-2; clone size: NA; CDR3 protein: CASSSIQRSPLHF; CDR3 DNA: TGTGCCAGCAGCTCAATACAACGCTCACCCCTCCACTTT
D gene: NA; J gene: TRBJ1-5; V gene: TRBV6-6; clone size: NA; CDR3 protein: CASREGTSNQPQHF; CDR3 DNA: TGTGCCAGCAGGGAAGGGACTTCCAATCAGCCCCAGCATTTT
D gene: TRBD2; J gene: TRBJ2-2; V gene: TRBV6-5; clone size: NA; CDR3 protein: CAAGAGELFF; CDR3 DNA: TGTGCCGCGGGAGCCGGGGAGCTGTTTTTT
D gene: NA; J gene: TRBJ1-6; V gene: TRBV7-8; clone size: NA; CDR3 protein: CASSLAPAGNNSPLHF; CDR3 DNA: TGTGCCAGCAGCTTAGCCCCTGCAGGGAATAATTCACCCCTCCACTTT
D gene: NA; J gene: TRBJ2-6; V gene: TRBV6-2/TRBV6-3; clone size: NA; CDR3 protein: CASSYSAQGAGNSGANVLTF; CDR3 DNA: TGTGCCAGCAGTTACTCAGCCCAAGGGGCTGGGAACTCTGGGGCCAACGTCCTGACTTTC
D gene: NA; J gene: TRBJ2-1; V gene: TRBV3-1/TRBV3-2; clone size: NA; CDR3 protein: CASSPDRPTNEQFF; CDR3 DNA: TGTGCCAGCAGTCCCGACAGGCCCACTAATGAGCAGTTCTTC
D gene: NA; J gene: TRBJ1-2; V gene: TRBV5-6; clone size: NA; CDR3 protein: CASSLGGGASNYGYTF; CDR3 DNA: TGTGCCAGCAGCTTGGGCGGGGGCGCGAGTAACTATGGCTACACCTTC
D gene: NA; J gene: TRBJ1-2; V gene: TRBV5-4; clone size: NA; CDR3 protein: CASSLAGAPYGYTF; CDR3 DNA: TGTGCCAGCAGCTTGGCAGGGGCTCCCTATGGCTACACCTTC
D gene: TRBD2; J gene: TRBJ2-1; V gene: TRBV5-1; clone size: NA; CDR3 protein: CASSLTSGGTPYNEQFF; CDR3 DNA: TGCGCCAGCAGCTTAACTAGCGGGGGGACTCCCTACAATGAGCAGTTCTTC
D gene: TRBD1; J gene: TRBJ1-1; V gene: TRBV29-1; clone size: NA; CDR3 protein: CSAFDRENTEAFF; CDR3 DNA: TGCAGCGCCTTCGACAGGGAGAACACTGAAGCTTTCTTT
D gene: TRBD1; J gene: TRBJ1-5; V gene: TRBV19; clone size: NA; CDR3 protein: CASRSPGQTRGGYQPQHF; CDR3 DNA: TGTGCCAGTAGGTCTCCGGGACAGACAAGAGGGGGGTATCAGCCCCAGCATTTT
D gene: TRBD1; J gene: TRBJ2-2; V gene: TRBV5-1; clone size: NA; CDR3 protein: CASQEGTGGRNGELFF; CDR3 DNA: TGCGCCAGCCAAGAGGGAACAGGGGGCCGAAACGGGGAGCTGTTTTTT
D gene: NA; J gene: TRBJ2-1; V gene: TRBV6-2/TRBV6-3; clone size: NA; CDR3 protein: CASSYGSSNEQFF; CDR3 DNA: TGTGCCAGCAGTTACGGCTCCTCCAATGAGCAGTTCTTC
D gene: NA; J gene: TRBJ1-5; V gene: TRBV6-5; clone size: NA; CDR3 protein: CASSYSSGQPQHF; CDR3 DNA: TGTGCCAGCAGTTACTCGTCCGGGCAGCCCCAGCATTTT
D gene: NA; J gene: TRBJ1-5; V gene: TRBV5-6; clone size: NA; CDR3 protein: CASSLAGGLDRSNQPQHF; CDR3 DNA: TGTGCCAGCAGCTTGGCCGGGGGGCTCGATCGAAGCAATCAGCCCCAGCATTTT
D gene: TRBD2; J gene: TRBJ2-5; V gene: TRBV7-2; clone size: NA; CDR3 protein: CASSLGGDVETQYF; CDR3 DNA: TGTGCCAGCAGCTTGGGGGGGGATGTGGAGACCCAGTACTTC